These T cell receptor beta chains were read from a single sample in a study of T-cell reconstitution after alpha-beta-depleted transplantation in children. TCRdb passed the PCR reads through MiXCR, listing each CDR3 protein once. The sample includes approximately 150,000 distinct CDR3 sequences, about 9% of them seen just once. This specimen was PBMCs, mostly from graft donor cells, taken 180 days after TCRalphabeta/CD19-depleted stem cell transplant. Receptor source: a female patient aged 2-15 years who had a stem cell transplant for congenital amegakaryocytic thrombocytopenia, so the T cells may come from the graft donor. The CDR3 runs from the conserved cysteine through the conserved F or W. Fields, in order: CDR3 DNA, CDR3 protein, D gene, J gene, V gene, clone size. D genes are given only for firm matches. Rows may omit the clone size; those that give it use once, few, many or a size class.

TGCAGTGCTAGTACTGATGAAAAACTGTTTTTT CSASTDEKLFF - TRBJ1-4 TRBV20-1 few
TGTGCCAGCAGTTTTCGGGACAGGGCAAGGGGCTACACCTTC CASSFRDRARGYTF TRBD1 TRBJ1-2 TRBV12-3/TRBV12-4 -
TGTGCCACCAGTGATTTTAAGAACACTGAAGCTTTCTTT CATSDFKNTEAFF - TRBJ1-1 TRBV24-1 -
TGCGCCAGCTGGGGGACAGGGGACTACGAGCAGTACTTC CASWGTGDYEQYF TRBD1 TRBJ2-7 TRBV5-1 many
TGCAGTGCTTTGCCCAGGGTTAGCCAAGAGACCCAGTACTTC CSALPRVSQETQYF - TRBJ2-5 TRBV20-1 many
TGCGCCAGCAAACCGACCGTCAATGGGACTAGCGGGAGGGCATACGAGCAGTACTTC CASKPTVNGTSGRAYEQYF TRBD2 TRBJ2-7 TRBV5-1 few
TGTGCCAGCAGTCACATGTGGGGCCTGGAGGATACGCAGTATTTT CASSHMWGLEDTQYF - TRBJ2-3 TRBV6-5 -
TGCAGTGCGGGTAGCGGGGGCAGCTCCTACGAGCAGTACTTC CSAGSGGSSYEQYF TRBD2 TRBJ2-7 TRBV20-1 many
TGTGCCAGCAGCAAAAGCGGGGGGGCCTCCTACAATGAGCAGTTCTTC CASSKSGGASYNEQFF TRBD2 TRBJ2-1 TRBV12-3/TRBV12-4 -
TGCGCCAGCATGTCAGGGAGTTTGGAGACCCAGTACTTC CASMSGSLETQYF - TRBJ2-5 TRBV5-1 few
TGTGCCAGCAGCTTGGGGGCCCTCTCTGGGGCCAACGTCCTGACTTTC CASSLGALSGANVLTF - TRBJ2-6 TRBV5-6 -
TGCAGCGTTGAAGAGGGCTGGGGGCTAAGCTCCTACAATGAGCAGTTCTTC CSVEEGWGLSSYNEQFF - TRBJ2-1 TRBV29-1 -
TGTGCCAGCAGTTCTTGGGGACTGGCAAATTCACCCCTCCACTTT CASSSWGLANSPLHF - TRBJ1-6 TRBV28 many
TGCGCCAGCAGCCCGGCGGCGGGTTTCACCTACAATGAGCAGTTCTTC CASSPAAGFTYNEQFF - TRBJ2-1 TRBV5-1 many
TGCAGTGCGCCCCCAGGAGGCTACACCTTC CSAPPGGYTF - TRBJ1-2 TRBV20-1 few
TGTGCCAGCTCACCACCTTTAGGGACAGGTGAGCAGTACTTC CASSPPLGTGEQYF TRBD1 TRBJ2-7 TRBV18 many
TGCGCCAGCAGTGAGAGGTGGGGTAGCGGGGGGACCTACAATGAGCAGTTCTTC CASSERWGSGGTYNEQFF TRBD2 TRBJ2-1 TRBV10-2 many
TGCGCCAGCAGCTTGCGCGACGGGGCTGGGGCCAACGGCCTGACTTTC CASSLRDGAGANGLTF - TRBJ2-6 TRBV5-1 few
TGCGCCAGCAGCTGGGACAGCCCCTACGAGCAGTACTTC CASSWDSPYEQYF TRBD1 TRBJ2-7 TRBV5-1 many
TGCGCCAGCAGCTTGGAAGGGAATACAGGAAACATTCAGTACTTC CASSLEGNTGNIQYF - TRBJ2-4 TRBV5-1 many
TGTGCCAGCAGCGACTGGGTTTGGTATGGCGACACCTTC CASSDWVWYGDTF - TRBJ1-2 TRBV12-3/TRBV12-4 -
TGCAGTGCTAGAGCGGACCTGCCGGAGACCCAGTACTTC CSARADLPETQYF - TRBJ2-5 TRBV20-1 many
TGTGCCAGCAGCCCTAGACAAGGAACTAGCACAGATACGCAGTATTTT CASSPRQGTSTDTQYF - TRBJ2-3 TRBV11-2 -
TGTGCCAGCAGTCCATTTGGTTGGAACACTGAAGCTTTCTTT CASSPFGWNTEAFF - TRBJ1-1 TRBV12-3/TRBV12-4 many
TGTGCCAGCAGCCCACAAGATCTCCTAGGACAGGATACGCAGTATTTT CASSPQDLLGQDTQYF - TRBJ2-3 TRBV3-1 many
TGTGCCAGCAGTGAACCCGGGGGCACAGATACGCAGTATTTT CASSEPGGTDTQYF - TRBJ2-3 TRBV28 many
TGCGGGGTGGCTGACACCGGGGAGCTGTTTTTT CGVADTGELFF - TRBJ2-2 TRBV20-1 many
TGTGCCAGCAGCTCCAACCTAGCCGGGACAGGGAAGTTCTTC CASSSNLAGTGKFF TRBD1 TRBJ2-1 TRBV7-9 -
TGTGCCAGCAGTTTTAGCCCTAGCGGACAAGAGACCCAGTACTTC CASSFSPSGQETQYF TRBD2 TRBJ2-5 TRBV12-3/TRBV12-4 -
TGTGCCAGCAGTTTATACAGGGATACTGAAGCTTTCTTT CASSLYRDTEAFF - TRBJ1-1 TRBV28 many
TGCGCCAGCAGCTTAGAAAATTACATGGAAAAACTGTTTTTT CASSLENYMEKLFF - TRBJ1-4 TRBV5-1 many
TGTGCCAGCAGACCCCGGGGGTCGAACACCGGGGAGCTGTTTTTT CASRPRGSNTGELFF - TRBJ2-2 TRBV3-1 -
TGCAGTGCTTGGGACAGCAGAAATTCACCCCTCCACTTT CSAWDSRNSPLHF TRBD1 TRBJ1-6 TRBV20-1 many
TGTGCCAGCAGTCCCGGGACAGGGAGTTTCTACGAGCAGTACTTC CASSPGTGSFYEQYF TRBD1 TRBJ2-7 TRBV12-3/TRBV12-4 few
TGCAGTGTTCCAGGGGATTACCAAGAGACCCAGTACTTC CSVPGDYQETQYF - TRBJ2-5 TRBV20-1 many
TGTGCCAGCACTCCGAGAGGGGCATCACTTTACCAAGAGACCCAGTACTTC CASTPRGASLYQETQYF - TRBJ2-5 TRBV7-9 -
TGCAGTGCTTTTATTACAGGGTCCTTTAATCAGCCCCAGCATTTT CSAFITGSFNQPQHF - TRBJ1-5 TRBV20-1 many
TGTGCCAGCTCACAGGGGAGGGGGACCTACGAGCAGTACTTC CASSQGRGTYEQYF - TRBJ2-7 TRBV27 few
TGTGCCAGCAGCGAGACAGGGGCCCAAGAGACCCAGTACTTC CASSETGAQETQYF TRBD1 TRBJ2-5 TRBV7-9 many
TGCAGCGTTGGGCGGGACACCTACAATGAGCAGTTCTTC CSVGRDTYNEQFF - TRBJ2-1 TRBV29-1 many
TGCGCCAGCGGTGGGACGGGGGTTGTTGAGCAGTACTTC CASGGTGVVEQYF - TRBJ2-7 TRBV4-1 few
TGTGCCAGTAGGCCGCGGGGCTATGACACTGAAGCTTTCTTT CASRPRGYDTEAFF - TRBJ1-1 TRBV19 few
TGTGCCAGCAGTTTTAGACTAGCGGCCTCCTACGAGCAGTACTTC CASSFRLAASYEQYF TRBD2 TRBJ2-7 TRBV28 many
TGCGCCAGCAGCCTAGCGGGTAACTCCTACAATGAGCAGTTCTTC CASSLAGNSYNEQFF TRBD2 TRBJ2-1 TRBV5-1 many
TGTGCCAGCAGCTTAGGACGCTACAATGAGCAGTTCTTC CASSLGRYNEQFF - TRBJ2-1 TRBV7-2 many
TGCAGCGTCGGACTAGCCTCCACTGAGCAGTTCTTC CSVGLASTEQFF TRBD2 TRBJ2-1 TRBV29-1 -
TGCGCCAGCAGCTCCCCCAGGCTAGCGGGAGTAAGGATAGATGAGCAGTTCTTC CASSSPRLAGVRIDEQFF TRBD2 TRBJ2-1 TRBV5-1 many
TGCAGTGCTAGCCGTAGGGTACAAAGCACAGATACGCAGTATTTT CSASRRVQSTDTQYF - TRBJ2-3 TRBV20-1 -
TGCGCCAGCAGCCAAGATAGAGAGGTCAGGGATGGGACCGGGGAGCTGTTTTTT CASSQDREVRDGTGELFF - TRBJ2-2 TRBV4-3 many
TGTGCCAGCAGTGAACCGGGACTAGCGGGAGTCGGCCATGAGCAGTTCTTC CASSEPGLAGVGHEQFF TRBD2 TRBJ2-1 TRBV6-1 -
TGTGCCAGCGGGATCGGTGTGGGCACTGAAGCTTTCTTT CASGIGVGTEAFF - TRBJ1-1 TRBV19 few
TGCGCCAGCAGCCAAGATATCACTAGCGCATATACCTACGAGCAGTACTTC CASSQDITSAYTYEQYF TRBD2 TRBJ2-7 TRBV4-3 -
TGTGCCAGCAGTGAAGGGGACGACGGATTGAAAACTGAAGCTTTCTTT CASSEGDDGLKTEAFF - TRBJ1-1 TRBV2 once
TGTGCCAGCAGCTTGCGTCTCGCGGGGGCTAGCACAGATACGCAGTATTTT CASSLRLAGASTDTQYF - TRBJ2-3 TRBV5-8 -